What follows is one TCR beta chain and its context. The germline V gene has CDR1 MNHEY and CDR2 SVGAGI. The CDR3 runs to 15 residues. The ends lost 6 bases at V and 7 bases at J; junction bases unmatched: 10. This sample stems from a study of blood T cell repertoires in COVID-19. Study context: Both acute and convalescent COVID-19 samples were obtained from the United States, Italy and Spain.

Here immunoSEQ multiplex PCR was the method, and the copy in TCRdb shows in-frame clones only, minus some. The profile shows about 260,000 clones, 85% to 90% of them singletons. Before being deemed recovered, Cohort 3 donors had two negative PCRs, clearance, or symptom resolution. This chain joins TRBV6-5 and TRBJ1-5; 9 nucleotides align to TRBD1. The sequencing input was PBMCs or T cells enriched from blood (not recorded which). The source is a woman aged 18 to 35 who had recovered from COVID-19. The CDR3 loop is CASRPPGQGGQPQHF. The CDR3 DNA is TGTGCCAGCAGACCGCCGGGACAGGGAGGACAGCCCCAGCATTTT.